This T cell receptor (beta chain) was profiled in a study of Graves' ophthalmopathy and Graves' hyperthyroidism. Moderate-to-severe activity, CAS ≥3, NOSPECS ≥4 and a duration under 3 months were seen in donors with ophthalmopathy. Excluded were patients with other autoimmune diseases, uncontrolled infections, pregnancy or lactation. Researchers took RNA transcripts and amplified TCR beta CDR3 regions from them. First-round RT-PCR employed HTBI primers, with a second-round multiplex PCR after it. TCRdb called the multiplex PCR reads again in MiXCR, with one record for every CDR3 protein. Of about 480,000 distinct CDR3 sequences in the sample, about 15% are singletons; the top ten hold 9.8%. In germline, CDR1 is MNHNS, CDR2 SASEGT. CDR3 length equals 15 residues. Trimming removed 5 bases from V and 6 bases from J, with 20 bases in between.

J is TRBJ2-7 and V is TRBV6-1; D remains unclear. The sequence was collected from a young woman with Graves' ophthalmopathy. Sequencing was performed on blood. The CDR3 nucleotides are TGTGCCAGCAGTCCCCCCTTAGGGCTCATCATCGAGCAGTACTTC. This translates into CASSPPLGLIIEQYF.